This T cell receptor (beta chain) stems from a study of OX40 agonist ivuxolimab in advanced cancers. This CDR3 is 17 amino acids long. Per germline, CDR1 SGHTA and CDR2 FQGNSA. V lost 4 bases, J lost 0 bases, and 17 bases lay in between. Peripheral blood came from all dose cohorts at three timepoints. This table comes from immunoSEQ multiplex PCR, and its TCRdb copy is limited to in-frame clones, with some not included. The repertoire holds 86,000 or so clones, around 91% seen once, with 2.5% to 3.5% in the top ten. The origin of this receptor is an adult with an advanced solid tumor such as melanoma, head and neck, liver or kidney cancer. Here the sequenced sample was CD4+ or CD8+ T cells sorted from blood, taken in a trial of the OX40 agonist ivuxolimab. The chain carries TRBV7-2 and TRBJ2-3; D remains ambiguous. The CDR3 spells CASSSVILASSTDTQYF. The CDR3 coding sequence is TGTGCCAGCAGCTCAGTAATCCTTGCCTCTAGCACAGATACGCAGTATTTT.